The clone carrying this T cell receptor (beta chain) was seen repeatedly, ten times or more. The antigen is unknown. Reasons for excluding patients were uncontrolled infection, other autoimmune disease, pregnancy or lactation. PBMCs were sourced from roughly 9.3 ml fresh peripheral blood. This record comes from a study of T cells in Graves' hyperthyroidism and ophthalmopathy. Regarding the study as a whole: Clonotypes that were expanded in thyroid above 0.001 mostly appeared in blood too.

The V and J ends lost 7 bases and 1 base, in that order; junction bases with no gene match: 5. Looked up from germline, CDR1 is MDHEN and CDR2 is SYDVKM. The CDR3 consists of 15 residues. Amplified regions were TCR beta CDR3 sequences from RNA transcripts. A first-round RT-PCR of the TCR CDR3 used the HTBI primer set. One entry per CDR3 protein, called by TCRdb with MiXCR from the multiplex PCR reads. The sample carries hundreds of thousands of distinct CDR3 sequences, around 20% recorded once. The chain has TRBV28 and TRBJ1-5; 9 bases are shared with TRBD1. Input material: blood. This clonotype originated in a young man with Graves' ophthalmopathy. The CDR3 reads CASTPGQGSNQPQHF. The CDR3 bases are TGTGCCAGCACTCCGGGACAGGGAAGCAATCAGCCCCAGCATTTT.